This T cell receptor (beta chain) was sequenced during a study of follicular helper T cells after annual influenza vaccination. Study results and caveats: Just roughly 9.5-23% of cells analyzed had recovered productive TCRB sequences.

The table came from immunoSEQ multiplex PCR; TCRdb's copy has only in-frame clones and leaves some out. Here the sample spans thousands of clones, roughly nine tenths being singletons. This clone was observed once. Its antigen is not identified. The time point here: 2013-2014 season, 7 days after vaccination. This sequence originates from an adult who received the influenza vaccine. The source material was CXCR5+ CD38- circulating T follicular helper cells from blood, sampled 7 days after influenza vaccination. Subset described: circulating Tfh, non-naive CD4+CXCR5+PD-1+ (ICOS+CD38+ or ICOS-CD38-).

The CDR3 DNA sequence: TGTGCCAGCTCACCCAACACGTCTTTGGCCACAGATACGCAGTATTTT. This encodes CASSPNTSLATDTQYF. The rearrangement uses TRBV18 and TRBJ2-3, with D unclear. There are 16 residues in the CDR3. Deletions cut 3 bases from V and 2 bases from J, with 15 bases between. CDR1 is KGHSH, CDR2 LQKENI, per germline.